Listed below are T cell receptor beta chains from one sample, sequenced in a study of blood T cell repertoires in COVID-19. Data came from immunoSEQ multiplex PCR; TCRdb stores just in-frame clones and leaves some out. The repertoire has 200,000 to 250,000 clones, 88% of them found once; the top ten carry roughly 1.5%. What was sequenced was peripheral blood. The origin of the receptors is a man aged 18 to 29 with active or convalescent COVID-19. CDR3s include the opening cysteine and the closing phenylalanine or tryptophan. The D gene is left open where the match is weak. Clone size is stated in some rows and not others, as once, few, many or a class when expanded.

CDR3 DNA: TGCGCCAGCAGCTTTCCGGGAACCACCTACGAGCAGTACTTC
CDR3 protein: CASSFPGTTYEQYF
V gene: TRBV5-1
clone size: -
J gene: TRBJ2-7
D gene: -

CDR3 DNA: TGTGCCAGCAGCGTAGAGGGACTAGCGGGCGAGCAGTACTTC
CDR3 protein: CASSVEGLAGEQYF
V gene: TRBV9
clone size: few
J gene: TRBJ2-7
D gene: TRBD2

CDR3 DNA: TGCGCCACGGGGGGGAGCAATCAGCCCCAGCATTTT
CDR3 protein: CATGGSNQPQHF
V gene: TRBV10-2
clone size: -
J gene: TRBJ1-5
D gene: -

CDR3 DNA: TGCAGTGCTAGTTACGCAGGTGGGGAAGCTTTCTTT
CDR3 protein: CSASYAGGEAFF
V gene: TRBV20-1
clone size: -
J gene: TRBJ1-1
D gene: -

CDR3 DNA: TGTGCCAGCAGCCCCACGGGGTTAGCGGGAGGGTTTGAGCAGTACTTC
CDR3 protein: CASSPTGLAGGFEQYF
V gene: TRBV9
clone size: -
J gene: TRBJ2-7
D gene: TRBD2

CDR3 DNA: TGCAGTGCTAGTCTAGAGGGCCGGGGGGGGTCACCCCTCCACTTT
CDR3 protein: CSASLEGRGGSPLHF
V gene: TRBV20-1
clone size: -
J gene: TRBJ1-6
D gene: -

CDR3 DNA: TGTGCCATCAGTGAGGGACAGGGGGTCACAGATACGCAGTATTTT
CDR3 protein: CAISEGQGVTDTQYF
V gene: TRBV10-3
clone size: many
J gene: TRBJ2-3
D gene: TRBD1

CDR3 DNA: TGTGCCAGCAGCCTCGGACTAGGGAACACTGAAGCTTTCTTT
CDR3 protein: CASSLGLGNTEAFF
V gene: TRBV14
clone size: -
J gene: TRBJ1-1
D gene: -

CDR3 DNA: TGTGCCAGCAGTGAAGTGACAGGTCGATGGGGCTACACCTTC
CDR3 protein: CASSEVTGRWGYTF
V gene: TRBV6-1
clone size: -
J gene: TRBJ1-2
D gene: -

CDR3 DNA: TGCGCCAGCAGCCAGGCTAGCGGGATCACAGATACGCAGTATTTT
CDR3 protein: CASSQASGITDTQYF
V gene: TRBV4-1
clone size: -
J gene: TRBJ2-3
D gene: TRBD2

CDR3 DNA: TGTGCCTCACCGGGTCAATACAACGTCGATGAGCAGTTCTTC
CDR3 protein: CASPGQYNVDEQFF
V gene: TRBV30
clone size: -
J gene: TRBJ2-1
D gene: -

CDR3 DNA: TGTGCCAGCAGCCGGGAGGACGGTCAGCCCCAGCATTTT
CDR3 protein: CASSREDGQPQHF
V gene: TRBV11-2
clone size: -
J gene: TRBJ1-5
D gene: -

CDR3 DNA: TGTGCCAGCAGCCGAGGGCGGGAGACTGTTGAGCAGTTCTTC
CDR3 protein: CASSRGRETVEQFF
V gene: TRBV11-1
clone size: -
J gene: TRBJ2-1
D gene: TRBD2

CDR3 DNA: TGTGCCAGCAGTTTCCAGGGGGAAGTCAACGTCCTGACTTTC
CDR3 protein: CASSFQGEVNVLTF
V gene: TRBV27
clone size: -
J gene: TRBJ2-6
D gene: TRBD1